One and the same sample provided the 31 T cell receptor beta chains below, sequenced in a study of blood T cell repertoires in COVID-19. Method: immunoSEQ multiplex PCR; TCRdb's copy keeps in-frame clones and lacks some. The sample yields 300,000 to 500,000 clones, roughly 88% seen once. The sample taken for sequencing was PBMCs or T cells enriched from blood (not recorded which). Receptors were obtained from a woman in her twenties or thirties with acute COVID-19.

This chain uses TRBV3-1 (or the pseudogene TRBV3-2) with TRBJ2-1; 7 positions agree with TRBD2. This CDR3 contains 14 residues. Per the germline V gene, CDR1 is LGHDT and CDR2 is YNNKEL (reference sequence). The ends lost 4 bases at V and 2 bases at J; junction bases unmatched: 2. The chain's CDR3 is CASSRGGAYNEQFF. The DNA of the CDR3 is TGTGCCAGCAGCCGGGGGGGGGCCTACAATGAGCAGTTCTTC.

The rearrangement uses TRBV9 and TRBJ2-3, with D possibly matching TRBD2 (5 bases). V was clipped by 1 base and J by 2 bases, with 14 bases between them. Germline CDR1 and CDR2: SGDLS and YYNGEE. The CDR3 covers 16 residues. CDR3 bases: TGTGCCAGCAGCGTAAGCGGTGGTGCAGCCACAGATACGCAGTATTTT. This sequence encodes CASSVSGGAATDTQYF. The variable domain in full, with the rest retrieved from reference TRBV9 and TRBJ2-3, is DSGVTQTPKHLITATGQRVTLRCSPRSGDLSVYWYQQSLDQGLQFLIQYYNGEERAKGNILERFSAQQFPDLHSELNLSSLELGDSALYFCASSVSGGAATDTQYFGPGTRLTVL.

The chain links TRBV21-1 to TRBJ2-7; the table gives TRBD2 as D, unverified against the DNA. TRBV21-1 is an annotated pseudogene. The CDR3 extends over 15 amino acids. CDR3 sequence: CASSKPFFSSYEQYF. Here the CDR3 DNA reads TGTGCCAGCAGCAAACCGTTCTTTAGCTCCTACGAGCAGTACTTC.

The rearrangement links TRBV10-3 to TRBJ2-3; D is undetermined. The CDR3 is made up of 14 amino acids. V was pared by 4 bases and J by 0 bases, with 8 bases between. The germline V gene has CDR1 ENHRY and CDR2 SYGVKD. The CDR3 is CAISVRESTDTQYF. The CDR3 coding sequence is TGTGCCATCAGTGTCCGTGAGAGCACAGATACGCAGTATTTT.

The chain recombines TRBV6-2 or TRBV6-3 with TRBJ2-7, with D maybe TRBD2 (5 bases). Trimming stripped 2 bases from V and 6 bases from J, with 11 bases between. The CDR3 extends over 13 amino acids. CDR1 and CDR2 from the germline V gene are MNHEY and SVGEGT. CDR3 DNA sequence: TGTGCCAGCAGTTACGACCTAGCCACCGAGCAGTACTTC. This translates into CASSYDLATEQYF.

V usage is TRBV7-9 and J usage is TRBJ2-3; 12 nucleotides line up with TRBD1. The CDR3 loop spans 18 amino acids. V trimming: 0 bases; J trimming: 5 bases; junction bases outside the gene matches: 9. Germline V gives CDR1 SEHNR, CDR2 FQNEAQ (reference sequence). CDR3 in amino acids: CASSLALRDRGQGDTQYF. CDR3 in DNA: TGTGCCAGCAGCTTAGCGCTTCGGGACAGGGGGCAGGGAGATACGCAGTATTTT.

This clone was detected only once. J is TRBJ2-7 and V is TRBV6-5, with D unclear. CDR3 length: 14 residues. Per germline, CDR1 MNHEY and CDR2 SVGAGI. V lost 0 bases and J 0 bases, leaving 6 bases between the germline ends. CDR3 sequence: CASSYSRSSYEQYF. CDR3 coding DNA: TGTGCCAGCAGTTACTCACGGAGCTCCTACGAGCAGTACTTC.

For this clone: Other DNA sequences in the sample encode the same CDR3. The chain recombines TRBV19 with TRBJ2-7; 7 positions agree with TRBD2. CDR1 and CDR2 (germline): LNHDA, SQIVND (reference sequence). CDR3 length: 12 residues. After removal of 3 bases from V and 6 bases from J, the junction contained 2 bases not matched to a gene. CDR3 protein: CASSIGGGEQYF. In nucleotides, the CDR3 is TGTGCCAGTAGTATTGGGGGGGGCGAGCAGTACTTC.

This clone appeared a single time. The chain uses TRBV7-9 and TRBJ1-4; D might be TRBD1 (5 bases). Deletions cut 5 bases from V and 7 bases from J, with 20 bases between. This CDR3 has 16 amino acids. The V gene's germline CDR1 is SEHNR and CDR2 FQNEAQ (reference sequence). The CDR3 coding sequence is TGTGCCAGCAGCCCCCTCCCGGGGACTCGGAGTGAAAAACTGTTTTTT. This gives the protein CASSPLPGTRSEKLFF.

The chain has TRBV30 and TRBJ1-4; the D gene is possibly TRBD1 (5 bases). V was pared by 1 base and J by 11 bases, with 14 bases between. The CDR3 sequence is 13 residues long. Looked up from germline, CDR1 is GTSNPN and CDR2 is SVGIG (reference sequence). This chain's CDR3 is CAWSGQHAIKLFF. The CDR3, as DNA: TGTGCCTGGAGTGGACAGCACGCTATCAAACTGTTTTTT.

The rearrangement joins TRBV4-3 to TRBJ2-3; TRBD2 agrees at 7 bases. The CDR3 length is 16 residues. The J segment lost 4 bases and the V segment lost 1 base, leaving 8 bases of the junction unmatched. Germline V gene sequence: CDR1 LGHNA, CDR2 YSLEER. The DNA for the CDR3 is TGCGCCAGCAGCCAAGCCCCGCGGGGGACCCCAGATACGCAGTATTTT. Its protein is CASSQAPRGTPDTQYF.

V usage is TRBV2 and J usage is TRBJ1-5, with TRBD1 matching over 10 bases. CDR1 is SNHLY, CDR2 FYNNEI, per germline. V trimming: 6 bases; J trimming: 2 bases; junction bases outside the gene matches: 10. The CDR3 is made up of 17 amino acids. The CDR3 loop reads CASRPGQGNGGNQPQHF. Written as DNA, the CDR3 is TGTGCCAGCAGGCCGGGACAGGGGAATGGGGGCAATCAGCCCCAGCATTTT.

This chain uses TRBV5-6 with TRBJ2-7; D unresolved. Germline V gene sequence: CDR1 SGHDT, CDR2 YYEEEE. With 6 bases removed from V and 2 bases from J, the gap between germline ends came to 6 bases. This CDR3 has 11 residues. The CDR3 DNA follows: TGTGCCAGCACCTCAGCCTACGAGCAGTACTTC. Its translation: CASTSAYEQYF.

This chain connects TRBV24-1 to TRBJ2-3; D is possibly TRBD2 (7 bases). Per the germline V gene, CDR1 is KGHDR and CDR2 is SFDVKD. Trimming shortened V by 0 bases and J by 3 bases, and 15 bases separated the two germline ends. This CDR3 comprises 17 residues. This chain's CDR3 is CATSDLSRGGYTDTQYF. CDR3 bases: TGTGCCACCAGTGATTTGTCGCGCGGGGGCTATACAGATACGCAGTATTTT.

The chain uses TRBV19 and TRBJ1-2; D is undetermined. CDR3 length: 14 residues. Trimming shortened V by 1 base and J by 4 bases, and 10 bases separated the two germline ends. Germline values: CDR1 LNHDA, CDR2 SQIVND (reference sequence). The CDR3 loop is CASSIGQAPYGYTF. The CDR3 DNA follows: TGTGCCAGTAGTATAGGGCAGGCGCCCTATGGCTACACCTTC.

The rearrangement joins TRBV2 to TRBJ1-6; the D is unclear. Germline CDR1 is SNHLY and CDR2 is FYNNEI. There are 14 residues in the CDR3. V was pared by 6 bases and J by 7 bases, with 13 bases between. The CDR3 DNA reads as TGTGCCAGCAGACCCGGGTCTATAAATTCACCCCTCCACTTT. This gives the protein CASRPGSINSPLHF.

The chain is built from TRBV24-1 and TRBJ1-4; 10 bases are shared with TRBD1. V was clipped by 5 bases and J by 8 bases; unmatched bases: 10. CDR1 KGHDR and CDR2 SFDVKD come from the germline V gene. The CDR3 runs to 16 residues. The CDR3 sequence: CATSAQPGTGEEKLFF. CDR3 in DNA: TGTGCCACCAGTGCACAGCCCGGGACAGGGGAGGAAAAACTGTTTTTT.

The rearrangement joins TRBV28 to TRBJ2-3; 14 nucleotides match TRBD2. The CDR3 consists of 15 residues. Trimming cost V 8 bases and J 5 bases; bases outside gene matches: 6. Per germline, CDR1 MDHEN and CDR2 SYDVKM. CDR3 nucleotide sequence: TGTGCCAGCTCCCCGACTAGCGGGGGGGTAGATACGCAGTATTTT. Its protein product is CASSPTSGGVDTQYF.

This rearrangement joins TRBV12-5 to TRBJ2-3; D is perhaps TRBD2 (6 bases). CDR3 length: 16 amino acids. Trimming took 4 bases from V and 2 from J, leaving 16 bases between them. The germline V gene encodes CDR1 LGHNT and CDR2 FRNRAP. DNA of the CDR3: TGTGCTAGTGGTTCCCCGGGCGGCGGGGTCACAGATACGCAGTATTTT. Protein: CASGSPGGGVTDTQYF.

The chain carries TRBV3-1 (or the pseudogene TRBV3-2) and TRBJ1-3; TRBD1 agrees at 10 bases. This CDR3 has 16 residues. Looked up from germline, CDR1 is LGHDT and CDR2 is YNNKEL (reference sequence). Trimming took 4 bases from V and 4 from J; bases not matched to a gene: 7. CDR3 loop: CASSPPGQGSGNTIYF. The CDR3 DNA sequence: TGTGCCAGCAGCCCTCCGGGACAGGGGTCCGGAAACACCATATATTTT.

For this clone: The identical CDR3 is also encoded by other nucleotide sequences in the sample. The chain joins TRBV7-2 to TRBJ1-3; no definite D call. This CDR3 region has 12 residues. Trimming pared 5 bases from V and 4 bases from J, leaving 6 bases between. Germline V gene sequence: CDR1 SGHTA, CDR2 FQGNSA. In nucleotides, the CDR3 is TGTGCCAGCAGCCCCTTCGGAAACACCATATATTTT. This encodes CASSPFGNTIYF.

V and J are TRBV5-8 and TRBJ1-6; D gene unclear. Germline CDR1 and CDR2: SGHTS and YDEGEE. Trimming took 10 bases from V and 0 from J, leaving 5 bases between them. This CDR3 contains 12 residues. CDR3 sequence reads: CAASSYNSPLHF. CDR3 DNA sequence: TGTGCCGCGAGCTCCTATAATTCACCCCTCCACTTT. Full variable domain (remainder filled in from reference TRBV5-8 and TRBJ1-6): EAGVTQSPTHLIKTRGQQATLRCSPISGHTSVYWYQQALGLGLQFLLWYDEGEERNRGNFPPRFSGRQFPNYSSELNVNALELEDSALYLCAASSYNSPLHFGNGTRLTVT.

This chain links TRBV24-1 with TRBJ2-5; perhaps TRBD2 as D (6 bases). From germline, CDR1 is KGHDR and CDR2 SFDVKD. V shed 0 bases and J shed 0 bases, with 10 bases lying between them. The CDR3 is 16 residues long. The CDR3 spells CATSDLQAGNQETQYF. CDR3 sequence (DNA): TGTGCCACCAGTGATTTGCAGGCGGGGAACCAAGAGACCCAGTACTTC.

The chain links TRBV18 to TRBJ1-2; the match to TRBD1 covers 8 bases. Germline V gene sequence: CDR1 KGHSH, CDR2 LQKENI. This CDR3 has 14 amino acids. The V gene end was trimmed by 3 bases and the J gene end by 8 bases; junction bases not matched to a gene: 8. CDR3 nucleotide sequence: TGTGCCAGCTCACCCCAGGACAGGGCTGGCGGCTACACCTTC. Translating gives CASSPQDRAGGYTF. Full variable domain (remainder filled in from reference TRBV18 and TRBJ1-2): NAGVMQNPRHLVRRRGQEARLRCSPMKGHSHVYWYRQLPEEGLKFMVYLQKENIIDESGMPKERFSAEFPKEGPSILRIQQVVRGDSAAYFCASSPQDRAGGYTFGSGTRLTVV.

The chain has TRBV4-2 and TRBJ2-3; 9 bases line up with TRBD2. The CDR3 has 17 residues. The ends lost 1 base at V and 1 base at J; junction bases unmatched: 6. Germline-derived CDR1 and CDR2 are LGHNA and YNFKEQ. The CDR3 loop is CASSQAGSGGRTDTQYF. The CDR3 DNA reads TGTGCCAGCAGCCAAGCCGGTAGCGGGGGCCGCACAGATACGCAGTATTTT.

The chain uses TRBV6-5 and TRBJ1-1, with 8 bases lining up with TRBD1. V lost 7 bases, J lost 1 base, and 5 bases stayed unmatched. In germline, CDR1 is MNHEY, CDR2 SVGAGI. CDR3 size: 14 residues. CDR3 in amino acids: CASTPGQANTEAFF. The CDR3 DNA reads TGTGCCAGCACCCCGGGACAGGCGAACACTGAAGCTTTCTTT.

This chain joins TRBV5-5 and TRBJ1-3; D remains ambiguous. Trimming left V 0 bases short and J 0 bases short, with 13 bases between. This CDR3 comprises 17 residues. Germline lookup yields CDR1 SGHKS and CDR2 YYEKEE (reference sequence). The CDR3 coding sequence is TGTGCCAGCAGCTTGGCGGGTCAACTTAGCTCTGGAAACACCATATATTTT. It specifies CASSLAGQLSSGNTIYF.

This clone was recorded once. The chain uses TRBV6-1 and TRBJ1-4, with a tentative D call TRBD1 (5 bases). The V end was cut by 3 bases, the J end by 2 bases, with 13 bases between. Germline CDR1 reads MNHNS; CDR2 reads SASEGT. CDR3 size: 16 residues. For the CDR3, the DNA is TGTGCCAGCAGTGACGTAGGGGTCACGACTAATGAAAAACTGTTTTTT. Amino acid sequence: CASSDVGVTTNEKLFF.

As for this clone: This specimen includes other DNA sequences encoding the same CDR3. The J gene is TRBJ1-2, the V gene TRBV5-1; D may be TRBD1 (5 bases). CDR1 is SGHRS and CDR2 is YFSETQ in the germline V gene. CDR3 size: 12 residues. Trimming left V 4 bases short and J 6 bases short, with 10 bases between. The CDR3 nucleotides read TGCGCCAGCAGCGCGACAGTCGATGGCTACACCTTC. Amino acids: CASSATVDGYTF.

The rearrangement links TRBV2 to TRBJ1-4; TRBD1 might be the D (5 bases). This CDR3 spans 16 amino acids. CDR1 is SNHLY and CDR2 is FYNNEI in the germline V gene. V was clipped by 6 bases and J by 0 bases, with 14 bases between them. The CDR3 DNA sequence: TGTGCCAGCAGGGTGGGGCAGGCGGCAACTAATGAAAAACTGTTTTTT. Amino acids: CASRVGQAATNEKLFF.

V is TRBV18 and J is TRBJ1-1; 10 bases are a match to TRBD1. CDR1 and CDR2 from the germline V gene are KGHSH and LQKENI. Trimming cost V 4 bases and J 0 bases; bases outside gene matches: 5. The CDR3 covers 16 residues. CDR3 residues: CASSLGQGGMNTEAFF. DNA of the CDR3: TGTGCCAGCTCACTTGGACAGGGGGGAATGAACACTGAAGCTTTCTTT.